This entry describes one T cell receptor beta chain. No antigen is known for it. This record belongs to a study of CD8 T cells in Susac syndrome. General study results and limits: As the study acknowledged, the number of individuals in its TCR sequencing and HLA analysis was relatively small.

CD8+ and CD4+ blood T cells underwent TCR beta sequencing. Each multiple sclerosis control was a treatment-naive patient with relapsing-remitting disease that was either stable or active. The CDR3 totals 14 residues. Trimming pared 4 bases from V and 0 bases from J, leaving 9 bases between. RNA totalling about 0.45 to 1 ug underwent reverse transcription with random hexamers. TCR beta CDR3 was amplified by immunoSEQ multiplex PCR. This amplification extended across 54 Vbeta and 13 Jbeta segments. TCRdb passed the immunoSEQ multiplex PCR reads through MiXCR, listing each CDR3 protein once. This sample yields about 430,000 distinct CDR3 sequences, of which more than 80% are seen a single time; about 0.12% belongs to the top ten.

The sequence came from a human donor with multiple sclerosis. Sample: CD8+ T cells from PBMCs. The gene calls are TRBV12-3 or TRBV12-4 and TRBJ1-1; D uncertain. The CDR3 spells CASSSPLMNTEAFF. The DNA of the CDR3 is TGTGCCAGCAGTTCGCCCTTGATGAACACTGAAGCTTTCTTT.